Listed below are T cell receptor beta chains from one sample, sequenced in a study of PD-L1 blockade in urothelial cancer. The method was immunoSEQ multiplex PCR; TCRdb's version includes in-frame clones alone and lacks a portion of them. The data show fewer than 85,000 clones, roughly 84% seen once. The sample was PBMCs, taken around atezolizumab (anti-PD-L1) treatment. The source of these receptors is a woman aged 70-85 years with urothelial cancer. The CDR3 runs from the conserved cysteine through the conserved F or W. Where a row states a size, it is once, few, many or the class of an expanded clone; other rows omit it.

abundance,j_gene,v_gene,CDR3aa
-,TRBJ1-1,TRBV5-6,CASSFGQWVAEAFF
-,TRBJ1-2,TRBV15,CATSRDPSSGGGYTF
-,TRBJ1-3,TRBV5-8,CASSLQAGTSGNTIYF
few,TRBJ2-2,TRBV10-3,CAISETRPGELFF
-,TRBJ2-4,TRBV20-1,CSARAENIQYF
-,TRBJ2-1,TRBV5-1,CASSLAGRYNEQFF
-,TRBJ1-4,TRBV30,CAWSVLHSGRLGRGEKLFF
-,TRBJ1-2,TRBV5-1,CASSLGPGGINGYTF
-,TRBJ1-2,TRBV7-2,CASSRPENYGYTF
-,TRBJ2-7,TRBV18,CASSPRMSGTGEIEQYF
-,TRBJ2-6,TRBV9,CASSVARRASGANVLTF
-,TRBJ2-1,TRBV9,CASTMGSGGATEQFF
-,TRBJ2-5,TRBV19,CASSRGQGRETQYF
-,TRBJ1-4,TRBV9,CASSTNWGNNEKLFF
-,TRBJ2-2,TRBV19,CASSPQTGVTGELFF
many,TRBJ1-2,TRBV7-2,CASSLGVDRYGYTF
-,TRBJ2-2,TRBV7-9,CATTGLAAGELFF
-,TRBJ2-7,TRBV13,CASSWGQSSYEQYF
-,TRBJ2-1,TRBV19,CASSEGSNRVHNEQFF
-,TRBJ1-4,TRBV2,CASKIGTVLEKLFF
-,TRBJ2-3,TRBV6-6,CASPPTPGQNTDTQYF
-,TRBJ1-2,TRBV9,CASSVGEGNGYTF
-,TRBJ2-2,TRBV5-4,CASSLMTSVWGTGELFF
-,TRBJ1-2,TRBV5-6,CASSLRGGYTF
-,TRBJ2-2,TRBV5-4,CASSLPGETNTGELFF
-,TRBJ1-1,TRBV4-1,CASSHSTGQNTEAFF
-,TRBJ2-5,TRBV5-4,CASSLGQGQETQYF
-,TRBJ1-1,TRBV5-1,CASRGGVSNTEAFF
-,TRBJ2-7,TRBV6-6,CASKLTSGPYEQYF
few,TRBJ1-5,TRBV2,CAIGTENQPQHF
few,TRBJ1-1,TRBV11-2,CASSLRGKNTEAFF
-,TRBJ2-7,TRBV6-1,CASSERGFGYEQYF
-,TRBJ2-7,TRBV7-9,CASTSPQGGRYEQYF
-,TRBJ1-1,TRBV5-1,CASSLVPTGATEAFF
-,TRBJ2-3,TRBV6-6,CASTHPTDTQYF
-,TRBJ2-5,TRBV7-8,CASSFFQGIGETQYF
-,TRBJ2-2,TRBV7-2,CASSSGQRTGELFF
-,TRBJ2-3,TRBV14,CASSHGAFPDTQYF
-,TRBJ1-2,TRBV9,CASSVLDNSIGYTF
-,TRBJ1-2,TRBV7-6,CASSPRSGSWDGYTF
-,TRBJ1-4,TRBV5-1,CASSLGLNPNEKLFF
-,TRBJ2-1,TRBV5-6,CASSFGQGYNEQFF
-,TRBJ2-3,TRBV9,CASSVATTGGGPHTQYF
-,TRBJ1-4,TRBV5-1,CASSSTGVAEKLFF
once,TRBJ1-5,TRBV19,CASSRTDSQPQHF
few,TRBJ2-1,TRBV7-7,CASSLGSGNEQFF
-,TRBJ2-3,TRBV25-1,CASSESGRGGRTDTQYF
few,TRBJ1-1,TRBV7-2,CASSIPPGLTEAFF
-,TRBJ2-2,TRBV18,CASSPPTSGNTGELFF
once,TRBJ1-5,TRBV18,CASSGGDNQPQHF